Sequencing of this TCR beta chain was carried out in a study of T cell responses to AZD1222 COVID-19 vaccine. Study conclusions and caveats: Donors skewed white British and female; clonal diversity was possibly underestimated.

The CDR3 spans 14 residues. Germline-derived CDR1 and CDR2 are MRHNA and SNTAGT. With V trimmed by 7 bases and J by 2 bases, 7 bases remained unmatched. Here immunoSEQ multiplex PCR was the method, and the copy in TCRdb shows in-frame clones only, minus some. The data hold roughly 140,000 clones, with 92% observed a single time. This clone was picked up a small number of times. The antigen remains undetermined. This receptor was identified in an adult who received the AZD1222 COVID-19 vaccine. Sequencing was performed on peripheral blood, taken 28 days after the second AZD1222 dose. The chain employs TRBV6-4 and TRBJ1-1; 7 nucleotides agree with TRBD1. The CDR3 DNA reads TGTGCCAGCAAGATGACAGGGTCCAACACTGAAGCTTTCTTT. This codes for CASKMTGSNTEAFF.